This record concerns one T cell receptor beta chain sequence. Its recognized antigen is unknown. No much larger clone exists at a distance of one base, and base qualities are not known. Libraries of naive CD8 T cells were generated from roughly 21,000 to 960,000 sorted cells, with 10%, 30% or 50% of the purified RNA used. On a BD FACSAria II, naive CD8 T cells were FACS-sorted as CD8+CD4-CCR7+CD45RA+ and collected into RLT Plus buffer. To test detection sensitivity, Jurkat RNA equivalent to over 8 TCR copies was spiked into samples of about 19,000-1,000,000 naive CD8 T cells. Enrichment of CD8 T cells was performed with RosetteSep CD8+ T Cell Enrichment Cocktail and Ficoll-Paque, after which ACK red cell lysis was carried out. These data come from a study of molecular identifiers for immune sequencing clone quantification listed by TCRdb under 2018. General notes on the study: In a replicate experiment, RNA from approximately 22,000 or 94,000 naive CD8 T cells was split into five aliquots, four of which were sequenced. This methods study benchmarked molecular-identifier clustering-based TCR repertoire sequencing (MIDCIRS) and TCR RNA copy counting, using CD8 T cells to do so.

The cysteine opens and the phenylalanine closes a CDR3 of 13 amino acids. Only CDR3 DNA remains: 39 bases, in frame from the first base. CDR1 DFQATT and CDR2 SNEGSKA were looked up in the germline V gene (reference sequence). The V end loses 6 bases and the J end loses 0 bases, and a stretch of 12 bases separates them. Library creation used PCR. Sequencing was performed on an Illumina HiSeq 4000. Bulk TCR libraries were prepared as previously described, using TCR primers listed in Table S5. Total RNA was purified with the Qiagen AllPrep DNA/RNA kit. Before analysis, reads from multiple sequencing runs of one library were combined. The authors processed their data as follows. Reads were retained only if the reads had an exact TCR constant sequence, and the retained reads were trimmed to 150 nt and grouped according to their 12-nt molecular barcodes. Reads in each barcode group were sub-clustered using a 15% Levenshtein threshold, and a quality-weighted consensus sequence was built for each RNA molecule. Non-functional sequences were removed, as were lower-count sequences one edit away from another. Based on a fit of two negative binomial distributions, barcode sub-clusters having less than 20% of the maximum read count were discarded. TCRdb redid the processing of the public reads, applying fastp at Q25 and MiXCR, and retained in-frame beta chains. Rows with one shared CDR3 protein collapse into an entry with the most common genes and DNA. These V and J calls originate from TCRdb's pipeline instead of the authors' own analysis. The sample profile shows 40,000 to 45,000 distinct CDR3 sequences; 15% to 20% of them were found once. Together, the top ten hold approximately 1.2% of the sample.

Broader findings and caveats from the paper: When barcode sub-clustering was omitted, TCR diversity was inflated by chimeric consensus sequences, with chimeras reaching as high as 47%. Modeling gave about 3 recovered TCR RNA copies per cell versus around 10 by digital PCR, implying roughly 30% capture efficiency. The sizes of highly expanded clones could end up underestimated when identical TCR molecules share a barcode. Spiked-in Jurkat TCR RNA (approximately 9 copies' worth), which is not part of the donor repertoire, was contained in the naive libraries. Spiked-in Jurkat TCR RNA equal to a single cell's worth was reported to be detectable even within 1,100,000 naive CD8 T cells. In CMV-specific effector cells, clones with more than 20 RNA copies accounted for over 97% of molecules, whereas in naive cells such clones accounted for under 1%.

The TCR was taken from a human donor in good health. Some libraries in this study had Jurkat cell RNA spiked in. Input material: naive CD8+ T cells from blood, with Jurkat cell RNA spiked in. The cell subset or site label of this sample denotes: FACS-sorted CD8+CD4-CCR7+CD45RA+ naive T cells. The rearrangement joined TRBV20-1 to TRBJ2-7; the D gene is perhaps TRBD1, on 5 matching bases. The CDR3 sequence is CSARTPVSYEQYF. The nucleotide sequence is given as TGCAGTGCCCGGACACCCGTCTCCTACGAGCAGTACTTC.